This T cell receptor beta chain was captured by sequencing in a study of Graves' ophthalmopathy and Graves' hyperthyroidism (dated by TCRdb to between 2017 and 2018). Background for the entire study: Stable hyperthyroidism was defined as no progression to ophthalmopathy within 18 months of follow-up. TCR beta repertoire signatures were used to distinguish Graves' ophthalmopathy from Graves' hyperthyroidism and to predict progression to ophthalmopathy. In total, over 130 blood samples were TCR-sequenced: fewer than 50 ophthalmopathy, over 70 hyperthyroidism and about 17 hyperthyroidism-to-ophthalmopathy patients. To explore V-J signatures that separate ophthalmopathy from hyperthyroidism, a discovery set of 100 patients was enrolled, consisting of approximately 45 with ophthalmopathy and roughly 57 with stable hyperthyroidism. For independent validation, a separate cohort was made up of fewer than 20 hyperthyroidism patients plus 17 patients who later progressed from hyperthyroidism to ophthalmopathy. T-cell repertoires of thyroid tissue and blood were compared in a handful of hyperthyroidism patients. After sampling, hyperthyroidism patients received methimazole starting at 30 mg daily, and ophthalmopathy patients received high-dose intravenous methylprednisolone.

CDR1 and CDR2 are drawn from the germline V gene: MGHDK, SYGVNS. Measured from the cysteine to the phenylalanine, the CDR3 is 17 residues long. The sequence is cut down to CDR3 DNA, 51 bases in frame from base 1. V is pruned by 8 bases and J by 2 bases, leaving 13 bases of the junction without a gene match. For repertoire sequencing, TCR beta CDR3 regions were amplified from RNA transcripts. A first-round RT-PCR used HTBI primers with the Qiagen OneStep RT-PCR kit, followed by a second-round multiplex PCR, size selection and purification. Sequencing of the libraries was carried out on an Illumina HiSeq2000 in paired-end mode with 100 bp reads. From the authors' description of their analysis: SOAPnuke was used to process the reads, removing any read that contained adapters or uncalled bases, had a mean Phred below 15, or lacked an exact match to the constant primer or identifier. COPE v1.2.5 was used to merge the high-quality paired reads. Unique nucleotide sequences were defined as clonotypes and aligned to IMGT TRB V, D and J references using MiTCR v1.1. The analysis was limited to V-J combinations with a frequency above 0.0001, which together covered 99.2% of repertoires. For each V-J combination, a TCR clonal expansion and chaos score was defined as the ratio of F50 clonal expansion to chaos observed in the TCRdist matrix. Features were reduced by Welch's t-statistics and random forest to around 14 V-J combinations, which fed a naive Bayes classifier. The Morisita-Horn index was used to measure how similar the thyroid and blood repertoires were. TCRdb handled the public reads itself, with Q25 trimming in fastp and clone calling in MiXCR, and kept productive beta chains. Merged by CDR3 protein, the rows form single entries marked with the most common genes and DNA. These V and J calls originate from TCRdb's pipeline instead of the authors' own analysis. Recorded for this sample are about 500,000 distinct CDR3 sequences; under 45% of them occurred a single time. The top ten clones comprise 4% to 5% of the sample.

Study-wide conclusions, independent of this receptor: In validation, the model predicted ophthalmopathy progression with over 60% sensitivity and 72.22% specificity; eleven to twelve predicted patients were CT-confirmed with GO in a median of approximately six months. Most of the expanded thyroid clonotypes with a frequency above 0.001 were also detected in blood, and it was suggested that the thyroid immune response may be reflected by blood repertoires. In cross-validation, the 13-signature model distinguished ophthalmopathy from stable hyperthyroidism with less than 90% sensitivity and about 81% specificity, while in the test set the corresponding values were about 80% and 75%. No statistical method was used to predetermine the sample size, and group allocation was not hidden from the investigators.

Hyperthyroidism patients were newly diagnosed, were aged 18 to 65 years, and had a disease duration under 2 months. Patients were excluded if they had other autoimmune diseases, uncontrolled infections, pregnancy or lactation. Diagnosis relied on clinical symptoms, serum thyroxine, TRAb, thyroid ultrasound and orbital computed tomography. Total RNA was extracted with Trizol reagent and quality-checked on an Agilent 2100 Bioanalyzer. A note on this clonotype: The clone's antigen remains unknown. Base qualities are not at hand, and no much larger clone is one base apart.

The chain couples TRBV25-1 to TRBJ1-4, with TRBD1 identical over 8 junction bases. Sequenced material: peripheral blood or thyroid tissue (not recorded which). This sequence originates from an adult man with Graves' hyperthyroidism. In nucleotides, the sequence is TGTGCCAGCGTTACCCCGCCCTCAGGGGGCACTAATGAAAAACTGTTTTTT. Translated, this gives CASVTPPSGGTNEKLFF.